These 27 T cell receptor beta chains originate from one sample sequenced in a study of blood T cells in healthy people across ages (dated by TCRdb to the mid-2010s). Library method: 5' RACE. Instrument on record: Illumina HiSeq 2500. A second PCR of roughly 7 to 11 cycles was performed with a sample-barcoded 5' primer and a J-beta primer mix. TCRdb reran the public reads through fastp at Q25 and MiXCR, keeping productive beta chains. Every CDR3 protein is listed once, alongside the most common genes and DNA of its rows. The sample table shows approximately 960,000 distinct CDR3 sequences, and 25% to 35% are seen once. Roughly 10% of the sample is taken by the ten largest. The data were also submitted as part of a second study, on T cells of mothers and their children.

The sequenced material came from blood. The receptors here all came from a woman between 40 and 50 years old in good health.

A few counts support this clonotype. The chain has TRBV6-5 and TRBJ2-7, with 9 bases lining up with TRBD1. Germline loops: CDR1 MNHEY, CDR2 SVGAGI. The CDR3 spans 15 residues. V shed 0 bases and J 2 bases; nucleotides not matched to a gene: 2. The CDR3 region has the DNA TGTGCCAGCAGTTACTCGGGACAGGGTACCTACGAGCAGTACTTC. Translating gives CASSYSGQGTYEQYF.

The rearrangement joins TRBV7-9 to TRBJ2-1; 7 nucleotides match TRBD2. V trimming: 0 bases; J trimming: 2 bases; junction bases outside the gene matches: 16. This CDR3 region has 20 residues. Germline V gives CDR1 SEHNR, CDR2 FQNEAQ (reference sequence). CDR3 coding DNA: TGTGCCAGCAGCTTAGCGCTGACTGCGGGGGTCGGATTGGCCTACAATGAGCAGTTCTTC. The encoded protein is CASSLALTAGVGLAYNEQFF.

In DNA, the CDR3 is TGTGCCAGCAGACCCCAACAGGGAACTAATGAAAAACTGTTTTTT. Residues: CASRPQQGTNEKLFF. The chain recombines TRBV12-3 or TRBV12-4 with TRBJ1-4, with D possibly matching TRBD1 (6 bases). V shed 6 bases and J shed 1 base, with 12 bases lying between them. This CDR3 region has 15 residues.

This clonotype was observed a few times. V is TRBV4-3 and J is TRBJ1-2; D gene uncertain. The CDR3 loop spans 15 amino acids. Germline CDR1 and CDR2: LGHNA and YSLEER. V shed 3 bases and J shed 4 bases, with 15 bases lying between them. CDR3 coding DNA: TGCGCCAGCAGCCATCCTGAGGGCTCGGCCTATGGCTACACCTTC. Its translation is CASSHPEGSAYGYTF.

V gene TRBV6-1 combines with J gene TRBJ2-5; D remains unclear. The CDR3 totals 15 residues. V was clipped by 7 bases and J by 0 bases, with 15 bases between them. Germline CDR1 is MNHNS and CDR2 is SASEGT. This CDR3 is CASTPLVEYQETQYF. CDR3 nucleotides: TGTGCCAGCACTCCATTAGTGGAATACCAAGAGACCCAGTACTTC.

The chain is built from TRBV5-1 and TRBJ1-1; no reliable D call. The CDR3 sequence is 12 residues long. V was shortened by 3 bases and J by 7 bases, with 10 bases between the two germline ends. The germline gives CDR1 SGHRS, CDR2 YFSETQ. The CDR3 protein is CASSWSEGEAFF. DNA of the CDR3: TGCGCCAGCAGCTGGTCGGAGGGTGAAGCTTTCTTT.

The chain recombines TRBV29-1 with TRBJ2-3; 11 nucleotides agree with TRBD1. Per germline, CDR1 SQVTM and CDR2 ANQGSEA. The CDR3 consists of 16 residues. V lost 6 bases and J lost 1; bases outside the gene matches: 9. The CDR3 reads CSVWSRDRGGTDTQYF. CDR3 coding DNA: TGCAGCGTGTGGTCCCGGGACAGGGGGGGCACAGATACGCAGTATTTT.

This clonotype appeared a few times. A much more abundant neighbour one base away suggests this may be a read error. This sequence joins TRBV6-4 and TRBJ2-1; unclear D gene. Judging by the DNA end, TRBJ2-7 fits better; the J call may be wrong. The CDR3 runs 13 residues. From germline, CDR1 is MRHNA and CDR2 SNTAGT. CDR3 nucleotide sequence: TGTGCCAGCAGGGAAGACAACTACAATGAGCAGTACTTC. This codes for CASREDNYNEQYF.

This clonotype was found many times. CDR3 sequence: CASGLSGDSYGYTF. CDR3 bases: TGCGCCAGCGGTCTATCGGGGGACTCCTATGGCTACACCTTC. J is TRBJ1-2 and V is TRBV4-3, with D perhaps matching TRBD1 (5 bases). Germline V gives CDR1 LGHNA, CDR2 YSLEER. With 8 bases removed from V and 4 bases from J, the gap between germline ends came to 17 bases. The CDR3 is 14 residues long.

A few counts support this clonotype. The CDR3 protein is CASSPGQLEAFF. The CDR3 region has the DNA TGTGCCAGCAGTCCTGGACAGCTTGAAGCTTTCTTT. The V and J genes are TRBV7-3 and TRBJ1-1, with D possibly TRBD1 on 6 matching bases. Per the germline V gene, CDR1 is SGHTA and CDR2 is FQGTGA. The CDR3 runs to 12 residues. V was cut by 6 bases and J by 7 bases, with 12 bases left in between.

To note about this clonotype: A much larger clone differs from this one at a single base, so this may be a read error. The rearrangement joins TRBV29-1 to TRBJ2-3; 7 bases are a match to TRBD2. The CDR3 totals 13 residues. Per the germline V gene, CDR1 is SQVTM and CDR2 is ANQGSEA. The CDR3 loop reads CSVEEWGGDAQYF. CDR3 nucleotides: TGCAGCGTTGAAGAATGGGGGGGAGATGCGCAGTATTTT.

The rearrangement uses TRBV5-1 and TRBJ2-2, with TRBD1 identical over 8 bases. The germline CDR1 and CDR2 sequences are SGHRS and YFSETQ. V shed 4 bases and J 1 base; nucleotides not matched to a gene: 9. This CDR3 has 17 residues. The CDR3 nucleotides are TGCGCCAGCAGCACCTACCGGACAGGGAAGAACACCGGGGAGCTGTTTTTT. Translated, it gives CASSTYRTGKNTGELFF.

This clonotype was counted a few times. The CDR3 sequence: CASRATGLGNNEQFF. In DNA, the CDR3 is TGTGCCAGCAGAGCGACGGGACTAGGGAACAATGAGCAGTTCTTC. The V call is TRBV7-2, the J call TRBJ2-1; TRBD2 matches 8 bases. The CDR3 loop spans 15 amino acids. The V gene's germline CDR1 is SGHTA and CDR2 FQGNSA. Trimming at V came to 6 bases and at J to 5 bases, leaving 9 bases not matched to a gene.

CDR3 region: CASSLSPQSNQPQHF. For the CDR3, the DNA is TGTGCCAGCAGTTTATCGCCGCAAAGCAATCAGCCCCAGCATTTT. The chain employs TRBV27 and TRBJ1-5; D ambiguous. This CDR3 is built from 15 residues. Germline V lookup: CDR1 MNHEY, CDR2 SMNVEV (reference sequence). V was pared by 0 bases and J by 1 base, with 7 bases between.

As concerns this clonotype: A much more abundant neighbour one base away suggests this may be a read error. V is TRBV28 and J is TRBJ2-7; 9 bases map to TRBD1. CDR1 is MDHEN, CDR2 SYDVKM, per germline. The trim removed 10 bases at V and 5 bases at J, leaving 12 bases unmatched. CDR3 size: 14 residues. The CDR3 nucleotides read TGTGCCATCCAATACCGGGACAGGGTCCACGAGCAGTACTTC. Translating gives CAIQYRDRVHEQYF.

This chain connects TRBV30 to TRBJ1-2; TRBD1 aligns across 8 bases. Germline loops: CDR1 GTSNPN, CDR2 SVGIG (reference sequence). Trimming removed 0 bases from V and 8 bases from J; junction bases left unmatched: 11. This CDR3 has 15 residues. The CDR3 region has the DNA TGTGCCTGGAGTGTAGCCCCGCCAGGGGGCACGGGCTACACCTTC. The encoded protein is CAWSVAPPGGTGYTF.

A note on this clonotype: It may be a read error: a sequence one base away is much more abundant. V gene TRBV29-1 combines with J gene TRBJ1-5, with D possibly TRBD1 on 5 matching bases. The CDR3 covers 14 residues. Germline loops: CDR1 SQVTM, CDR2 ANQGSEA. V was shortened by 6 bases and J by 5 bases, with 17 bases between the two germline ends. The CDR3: CSVVETEPYQPQHF. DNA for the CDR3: TGCAGCGTCGTAGAGACAGAGCCCTATCAGCCCCAGCATTTT.

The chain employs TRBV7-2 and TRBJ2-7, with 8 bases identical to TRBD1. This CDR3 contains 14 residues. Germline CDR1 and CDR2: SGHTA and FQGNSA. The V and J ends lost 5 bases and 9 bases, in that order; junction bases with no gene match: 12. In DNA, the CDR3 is TGTGCCAGCAGCCCTAGACAGGGGATAACCGGGCAGTACTTC. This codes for CASSPRQGITGQYF.

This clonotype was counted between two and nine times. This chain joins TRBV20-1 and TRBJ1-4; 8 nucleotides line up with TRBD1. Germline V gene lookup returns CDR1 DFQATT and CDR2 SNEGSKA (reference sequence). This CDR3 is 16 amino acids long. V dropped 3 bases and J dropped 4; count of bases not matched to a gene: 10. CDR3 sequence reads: CSARQAGGGSNEKLFF. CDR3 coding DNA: TGCAGTGCTAGGCAGGCAGGGGGCGGGAGTAATGAAAAACTGTTTTTT.

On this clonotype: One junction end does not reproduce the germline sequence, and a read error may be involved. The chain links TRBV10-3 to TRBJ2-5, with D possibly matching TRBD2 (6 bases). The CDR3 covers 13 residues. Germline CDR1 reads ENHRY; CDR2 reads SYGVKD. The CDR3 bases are TGTGCCATCAGTGAGTCGACGGGGGAGACCCGGTACTTC. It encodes CAISESTGETRYF.

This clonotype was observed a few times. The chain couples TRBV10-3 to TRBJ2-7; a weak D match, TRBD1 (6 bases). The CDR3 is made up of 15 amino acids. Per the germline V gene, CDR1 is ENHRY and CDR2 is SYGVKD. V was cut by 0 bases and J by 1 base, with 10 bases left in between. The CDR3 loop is CAISESRGHSYEQYF. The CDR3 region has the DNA TGTGCCATCAGTGAGTCCAGGGGACATTCCTACGAGCAGTACTTC.

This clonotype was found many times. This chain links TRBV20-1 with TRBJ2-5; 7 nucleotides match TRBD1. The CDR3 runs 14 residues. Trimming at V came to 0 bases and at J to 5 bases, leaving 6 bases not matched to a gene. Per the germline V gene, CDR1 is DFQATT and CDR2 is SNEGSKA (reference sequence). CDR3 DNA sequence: TGCAGTGCTAGAGAGATAAGGGGGCTGGAGACCCAGTACTTC. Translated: CSAREIRGLETQYF.

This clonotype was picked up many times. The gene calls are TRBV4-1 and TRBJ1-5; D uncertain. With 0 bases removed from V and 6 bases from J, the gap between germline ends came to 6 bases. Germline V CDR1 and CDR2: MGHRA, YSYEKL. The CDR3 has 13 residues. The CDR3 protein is CASSQDPFQPQHF. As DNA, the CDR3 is TGCGCCAGCAGCCAAGATCCATTTCAGCCCCAGCATTTT.

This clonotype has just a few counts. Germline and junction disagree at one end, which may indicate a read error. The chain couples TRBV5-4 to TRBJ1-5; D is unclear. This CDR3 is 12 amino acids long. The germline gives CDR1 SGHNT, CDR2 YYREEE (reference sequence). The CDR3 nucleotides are TGTGTCAGCAGCTTTGACTATCAGCCCCAGCATTTT. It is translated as CVSSFDYQPQHF.

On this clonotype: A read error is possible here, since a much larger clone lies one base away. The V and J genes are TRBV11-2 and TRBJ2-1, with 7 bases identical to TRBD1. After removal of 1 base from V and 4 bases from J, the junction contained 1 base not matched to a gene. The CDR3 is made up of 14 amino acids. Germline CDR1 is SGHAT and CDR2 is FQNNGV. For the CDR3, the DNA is TGTGCCAGCAGCTTAGGCAGGGGGTACAATGAGCAGTTCTTC. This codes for CASSLGRGYNEQFF.

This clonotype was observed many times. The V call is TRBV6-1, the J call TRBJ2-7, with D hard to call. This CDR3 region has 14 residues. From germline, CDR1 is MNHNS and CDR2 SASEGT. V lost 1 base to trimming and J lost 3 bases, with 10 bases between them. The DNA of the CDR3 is TGTGCCAGCAGTGAAGGGTGGGGTCGCTACGAGCAGTACTTC. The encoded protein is CASSEGWGRYEQYF.

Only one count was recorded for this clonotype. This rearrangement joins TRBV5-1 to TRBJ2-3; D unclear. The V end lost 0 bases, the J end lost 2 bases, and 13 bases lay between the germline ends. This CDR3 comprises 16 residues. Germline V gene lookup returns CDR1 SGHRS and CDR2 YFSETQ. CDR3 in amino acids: CASSLDTRPVTDTQYF. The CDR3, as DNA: TGCGCCAGCAGCTTGGATACACGGCCTGTCACAGATACGCAGTATTTT.